This T cell receptor (beta chain) was sequenced during a study of beta chain features in type 1 diabetes (dated by TCRdb to the late 2010s). Some background on the complete study: Patients and healthy donors did not differ in mean age, gender distribution, total cell number or subset yield. A total of 85 million to 140 million sorted cells were examined across all samples, and the number of cells per subset was strongly correlated with RNA yield. The study compared the TCRB repertoires of sorted circulating CD4+ T cell subsets in recently diagnosed type 1 diabetes patients with those in matched healthy donors. Naive and central memory subsets were obtained from all 30 or so donors, but regulatory and stem cell-like memory subsets were isolated from only 8 patients and roughly 8 healthy donors. Overall study outcomes, separate from this receptor: At VDJ recombination sites, type 1 diabetes patients had fewer insertions and more deleted nucleotides, which implies abnormalities in thymic rearrangement. Only small numbers of individuals were included in the HLA sub-analyses, which left unresolved whether HLA type had any influence on TCRB rearrangement. Type 1 diabetes patients showed a moderate but significant shortening of TCRB CDR3 length in all four CD4+ subsets. Naive, central memory and regulatory TCRB repertoires appeared to be more similar among patients than among healthy donors. Because cDNA was sequenced instead of genomic DNA, highly expressing activated cells could be over-represented, though the groups showed no difference in activation or CD3 levels. PCR might favor shorter templates, but patient and control samples were amplified and corrected together, so any skew would affect both groups equally.

The High Capacity cDNA Reverse Transcription Kit was used to reverse transcribe all of the isolated RNA, meaning that expressed TCRB transcripts were what got sequenced. Deep immunoSEQ sequencing was performed on naive, central memory and regulatory T cell samples, with an average of around 3.4 million total reads per sample. After sorted cells were lysed in RLT buffer, RNA was extracted with DNase-treated RNeasy Micro or Mini kits, with the choice depending on cell number. Each cell subset was processed separately to prevent cross-contamination, with patient and healthy donor samples processed together. TCRB sequences were amplified from cDNA with the immunoSEQ multiplex PCR, producing 87-bp fragments spanning the CDR3 region. Sequencing of the amplicons was performed on the Illumina HiSeq platform. On the study's bioinformatics: PCR bias was computationally corrected using synthetic template baselines, reads within Hamming distance 2 were collapsed, and singletons that could not be merged were discarded. Reads were aligned against IMGT to assign V, D and J genes, CDR3 length and insertions or deletions at six rearrangement sites. Within each subset, clonotype counts were normalized to sorted cell number, after which true diversity and Gini coefficients were computed with the tcR R package. Repertoire sharing was quantified using the overlap coefficient calculated on TCRB nucleotide sequences. As a proxy for the pre-selection repertoire, out-of-frame TCRB sequences from naive cells were analyzed. This is the immuneACCESS table as TCRdb keeps it, with only in-frame sequences that have V and J called. A part of the clones is gone; compared with another copy, unresolved V genes explain less than half, and the rest is unexplained. V, J and clone size were drawn from that table, and D and trimming were deduced from the DNA. For this sample there are 450,000 or so clones; more than 9.5% appear just once. Approximately 0.05% of the sample rests with the top ten.

The germline V gene yields KGHSH for CDR1 and LQKENI for CDR2. From cysteine to phenylalanine, the CDR3 is 17 amino acids long. Here the CDR3 DNA is all that survives: 51 bases in frame from base 1. Deletion took 6 bases off V and 6 bases off J, with a span of 26 bases between the germline ends. Concerning this clone: Its antigen is unknown. The sample holds no much larger clone one base away, and base qualities are not on file.

A single peripheral blood draw of about 116 mL on average was collected from each donor into heparinised tubes. A BD FACSAria II was used to sort naive, central memory, regulatory and stem cell-like memory CD4+ T cells with a panel that included CD45RO, CCR7, CD25, CD127, CD95 and CD27. A purity above 95% was achieved for all sorted populations. PBMCs were isolated right away by Lymphoprep density gradient centrifugation and were stained directly, without culture. Samples were stained and sorted in pairs, with one healthy donor and one patient per experiment, so that batch effects were minimized. Sequenced material: naive CD4+ T cells from blood. Per the publication, the cell subset or site label means: true naive CD4+ T cells. The chain uses TRBV18 and TRBJ1-2; TRBD1 is a possible D gene, resting on 6 matching bases. This TCR derives from a woman aged 18-30 years in good health. At the DNA level, the sequence is TGTGCCAGCTCGCCCTGGACAGTGGGGCAGCGTGGGGATGGCTACACCTTC. It translates to CASSPWTVGQRGDGYTF.